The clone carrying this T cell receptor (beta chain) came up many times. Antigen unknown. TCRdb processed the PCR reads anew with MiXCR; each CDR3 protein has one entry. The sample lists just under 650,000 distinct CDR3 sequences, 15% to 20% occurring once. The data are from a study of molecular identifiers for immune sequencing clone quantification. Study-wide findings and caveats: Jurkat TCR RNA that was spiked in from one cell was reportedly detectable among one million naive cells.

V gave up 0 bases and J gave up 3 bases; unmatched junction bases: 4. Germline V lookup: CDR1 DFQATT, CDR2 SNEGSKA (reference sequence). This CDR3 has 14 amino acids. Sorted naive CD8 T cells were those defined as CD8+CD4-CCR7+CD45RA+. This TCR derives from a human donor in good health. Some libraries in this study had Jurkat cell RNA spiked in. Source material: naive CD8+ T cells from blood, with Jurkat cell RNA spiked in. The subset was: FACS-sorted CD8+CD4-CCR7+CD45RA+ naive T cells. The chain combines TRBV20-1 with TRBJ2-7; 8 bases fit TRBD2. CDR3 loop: CSAREPLAGYEQYF. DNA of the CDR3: TGCAGTGCTAGAGAACCCCTAGCGGGCTACGAGCAGTACTTC.